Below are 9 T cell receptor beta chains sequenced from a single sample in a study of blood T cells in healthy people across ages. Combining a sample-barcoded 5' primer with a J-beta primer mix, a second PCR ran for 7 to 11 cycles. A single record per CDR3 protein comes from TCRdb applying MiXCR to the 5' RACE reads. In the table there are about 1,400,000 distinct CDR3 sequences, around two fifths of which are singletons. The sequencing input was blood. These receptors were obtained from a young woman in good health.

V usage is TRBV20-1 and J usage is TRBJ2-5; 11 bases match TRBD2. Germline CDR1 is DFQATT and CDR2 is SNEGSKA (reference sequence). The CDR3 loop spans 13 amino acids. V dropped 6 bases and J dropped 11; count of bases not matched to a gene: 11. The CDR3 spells CSAPTSGADEQYF. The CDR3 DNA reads TGCAGTGCCCCGACTAGCGGGGCGGATGAGCAGTACTTC.

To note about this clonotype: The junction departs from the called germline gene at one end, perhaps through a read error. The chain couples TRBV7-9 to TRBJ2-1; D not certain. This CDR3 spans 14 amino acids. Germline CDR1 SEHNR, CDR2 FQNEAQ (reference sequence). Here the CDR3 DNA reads TGTGCCAGCAGCTTAGCGTCGCAATTCAATGAACAGTTCTTC. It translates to CASSLASQFNEQFF.

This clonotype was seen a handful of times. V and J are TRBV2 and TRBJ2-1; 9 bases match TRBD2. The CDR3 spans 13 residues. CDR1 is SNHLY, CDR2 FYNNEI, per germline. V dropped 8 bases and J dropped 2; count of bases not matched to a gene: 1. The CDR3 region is CASLAGTYNEQFF. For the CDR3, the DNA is TGTGCCAGCCTAGCGGGGACCTACAATGAGCAGTTCTTC. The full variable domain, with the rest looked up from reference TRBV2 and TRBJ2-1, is EPEVTQTPSHQVTQMGQEVILRCVPISNHLYFYWYRQILGQKVEFLVSFYNNEISEKSEIFDDQFSVERPDGSNFTLKIRSTKLEDSAMYFCASLAGTYNEQFFGPGTRLTVL.

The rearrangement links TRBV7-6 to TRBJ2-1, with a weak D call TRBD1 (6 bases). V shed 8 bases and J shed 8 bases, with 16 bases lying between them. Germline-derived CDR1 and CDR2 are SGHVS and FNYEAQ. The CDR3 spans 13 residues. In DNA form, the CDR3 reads TGTGCCAGCCGTGGCAGGGGAAGTCATGAGCAGTTCTTC. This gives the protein CASRGRGSHEQFF.

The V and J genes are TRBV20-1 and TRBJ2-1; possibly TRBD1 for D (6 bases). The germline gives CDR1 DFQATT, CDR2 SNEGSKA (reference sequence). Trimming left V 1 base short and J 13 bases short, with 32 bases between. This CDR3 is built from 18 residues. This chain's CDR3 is CSARVWTASKGLRETQFF. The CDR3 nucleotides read TGCAGTGCTAGAGTGTGGACAGCTTCTAAGGGCCTTCGAGAGACCCAGTTCTTC.

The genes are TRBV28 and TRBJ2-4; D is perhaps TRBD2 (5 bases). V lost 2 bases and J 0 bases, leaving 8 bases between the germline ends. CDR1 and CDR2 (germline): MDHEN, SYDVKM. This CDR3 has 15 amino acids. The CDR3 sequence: CASSLEGGAKNIQYF. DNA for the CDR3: TGTGCCAGCAGTTTAGAGGGTGGAGCCAAAAACATTCAGTACTTC.

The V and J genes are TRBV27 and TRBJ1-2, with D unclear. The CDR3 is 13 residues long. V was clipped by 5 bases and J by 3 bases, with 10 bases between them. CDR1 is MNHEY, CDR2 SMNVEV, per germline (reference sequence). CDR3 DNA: TGTGCCAGCAGTCCGATTGAGCACTATGGCTACACCTTC. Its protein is CASSPIEHYGYTF.

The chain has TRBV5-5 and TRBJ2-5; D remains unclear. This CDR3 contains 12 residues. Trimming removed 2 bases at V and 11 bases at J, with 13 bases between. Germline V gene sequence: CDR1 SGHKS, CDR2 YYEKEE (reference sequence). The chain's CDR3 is CASSFVMPEQYF. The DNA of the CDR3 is TGTGCCAGCAGCTTTGTGATGCCGGAGCAGTACTTC.

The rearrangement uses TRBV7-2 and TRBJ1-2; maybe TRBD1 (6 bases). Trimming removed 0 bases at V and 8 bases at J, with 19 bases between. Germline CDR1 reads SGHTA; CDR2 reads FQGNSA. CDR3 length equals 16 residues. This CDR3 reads CASSLAAQGEFGGYTF. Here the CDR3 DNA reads TGTGCCAGCAGCTTAGCTGCACAGGGAGAATTTGGGGGCTACACCTTC.